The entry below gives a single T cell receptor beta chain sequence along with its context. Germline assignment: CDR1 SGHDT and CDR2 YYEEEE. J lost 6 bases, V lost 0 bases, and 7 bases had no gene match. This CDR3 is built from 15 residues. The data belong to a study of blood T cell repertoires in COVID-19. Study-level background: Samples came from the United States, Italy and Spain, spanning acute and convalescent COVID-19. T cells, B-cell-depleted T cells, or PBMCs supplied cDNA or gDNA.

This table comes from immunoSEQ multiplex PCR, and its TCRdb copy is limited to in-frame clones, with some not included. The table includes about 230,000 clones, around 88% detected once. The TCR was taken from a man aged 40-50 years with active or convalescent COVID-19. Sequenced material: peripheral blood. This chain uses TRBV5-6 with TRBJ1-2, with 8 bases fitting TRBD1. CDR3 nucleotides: TGTGCCAGCAGCTTGGCCCCCGGACAGGGAGATGGCTACACCTTC. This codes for CASSLAPGQGDGYTF.